The rows below give T cell receptor beta chains drawn from one sample of a study of shared clonotypes between healthy human individuals. TCRdb keeps only in-frame clones here, not all; method: immunoSEQ multiplex PCR. Among around 600,000 clones, approximately 96% were seen once, and the ten largest hold around 0.12%. Sequences were obtained from naive CD8+ T cells sorted from blood. The receptors come from a woman aged 30 to 39 in good health. CDR3s include the opening cysteine and the closing phenylalanine or tryptophan. D genes are given only for firm matches. Size is stated for part of the rows, as once, few or many counts, or as a class when the clone is expanded.

v_call: TRBV4-1
clone_size: NA
j_call: TRBJ1-1
d_call: NA
cdr3_aa: CASSQKGYGGNTEAFF
cdr3_nt: TGCGCCAGCAGCCAAAAAGGATACGGGGGGAACACTGAAGCTTTCTTT

v_call: TRBV27
clone_size: NA
j_call: TRBJ2-3
d_call: TRBD2
cdr3_aa: CASSPLAGGYTDTQYF
cdr3_nt: TGTGCCAGCAGTCCTCTAGCGGGAGGGTACACAGATACGCAGTATTTT

v_call: TRBV5-4
clone_size: NA
j_call: TRBJ1-4
d_call: NA
cdr3_aa: CASSTGTSANEKLFF
cdr3_nt: TGTGCCAGCAGCACAGGGACAAGTGCGAATGAAAAACTGTTTTTT

v_call: TRBV27
clone_size: NA
j_call: TRBJ2-7
d_call: NA
cdr3_aa: CASSPLVSGGGEQYF
cdr3_nt: TGTGCCAGCAGTCCCCTGGTCTCGGGGGGCGGTGAGCAGTACTTC

v_call: TRBV5-1
clone_size: once
j_call: TRBJ2-1
d_call: TRBD2
cdr3_aa: CASSLFPGTSGGNEQFF
cdr3_nt: TGCGCCAGCAGCTTGTTTCCGGGGACTAGCGGGGGCAATGAGCAGTTCTTC

v_call: TRBV7-9
clone_size: once
j_call: TRBJ2-7
d_call: NA
cdr3_aa: CASSFGQNYEQYF
cdr3_nt: TGTGCCAGCAGCTTTGGGCAGAACTACGAGCAGTACTTC

v_call: TRBV19
clone_size: NA
j_call: TRBJ1-1
d_call: NA
cdr3_aa: CASSINANGNTEAFF
cdr3_nt: TGTGCCAGTAGTATAAACGCCAATGGGAACACTGAAGCTTTCTTT

v_call: TRBV5-4
clone_size: NA
j_call: TRBJ2-7
d_call: NA
cdr3_aa: CASSLWPGSYEQYF
cdr3_nt: TGTGCCAGCAGCTTGTGGCCAGGGTCCTACGAGCAGTACTTC

v_call: TRBV6-5
clone_size: NA
j_call: TRBJ2-7
d_call: TRBD2
cdr3_aa: CASSSGLAAPYEQYF
cdr3_nt: TGTGCCAGCAGTTCGGGACTAGCGGCCCCCTACGAGCAGTACTTC

v_call: TRBV2
clone_size: NA
j_call: TRBJ2-7
d_call: NA
cdr3_aa: CASTDNPTYEQYF
cdr3_nt: TGTGCCAGCACCGACAACCCGACCTACGAGCAGTACTTC

v_call: TRBV5-4
clone_size: once
j_call: TRBJ1-1
d_call: TRBD1
cdr3_aa: CASSAPPQGSGTEAFF
cdr3_nt: TGTGCCAGCAGCGCCCCCCCACAGGGGTCGGGCACTGAAGCTTTCTTT

v_call: TRBV30
clone_size: once
j_call: TRBJ2-7
d_call: TRBD2
cdr3_aa: CAWSPTGGPYEQYF
cdr3_nt: TGTGCCTGGAGCCCCACGGGAGGGCCTTACGAGCAGTACTTC

v_call: TRBV5-4
clone_size: NA
j_call: TRBJ2-7
d_call: TRBD1
cdr3_aa: CASSLEQGAYEQYF
cdr3_nt: TGTGCCAGCAGCTTGGAACAGGGGGCCTACGAGCAGTACTTC

v_call: TRBV9
clone_size: NA
j_call: TRBJ2-2
d_call: NA
cdr3_aa: CASSGRGGKAGELFF
cdr3_nt: TGTGCCAGCAGCGGAAGGGGCGGGAAGGCCGGGGAGCTGTTTTTT

v_call: TRBV2
clone_size: few
j_call: TRBJ1-3
d_call: NA
cdr3_aa: CASRGISRSGNTIYF
cdr3_nt: TGTGCCAGCAGGGGTATTTCTCGCTCTGGAAACACCATATATTTT

v_call: TRBV23-1
clone_size: NA
j_call: TRBJ2-5
d_call: NA
cdr3_aa: CASSRRPPEETQYF
cdr3_nt: TGCGCCAGCAGTCGTCGTCCCCCGGAAGAGACCCAGTACTTC

v_call: TRBV7-6
clone_size: NA
j_call: TRBJ1-2
d_call: NA
cdr3_aa: CASSSLLNYGYTF
cdr3_nt: TGTGCCAGCAGCTCACTCTTAAACTATGGCTACACCTTC

v_call: TRBV28
clone_size: NA
j_call: TRBJ2-1
d_call: TRBD2
cdr3_aa: CASSYLAGVFHNEQFF
cdr3_nt: TGTGCCAGCAGCTACCTAGCGGGAGTCTTCCACAATGAGCAGTTCTTC

v_call: TRBV19
clone_size: NA
j_call: TRBJ2-7
d_call: TRBD2
cdr3_aa: CASSIGKTSGSYEQYF
cdr3_nt: TGTGCCAGTAGTATAGGGAAAACTAGCGGGAGTTACGAGCAGTACTTC

v_call: TRBV7-9
clone_size: NA
j_call: TRBJ1-1
d_call: NA
cdr3_aa: CADTVNTEAFF
cdr3_nt: TGTGCCGACACGGTGAACACTGAAGCTTTCTTT